These 27 T cell receptor beta chains originate from one sample sequenced in a study of response to subunit inactivated influenza vaccine listed by TCRdb under 2018. The library was produced with RT-PCR. This sample was sequenced with an Illumina HiSeq 2500. The public reads were quality trimmed at Q25 with fastp and then assembled into clones with MiXCR by TCRdb, keeping productive beta chains. Every CDR3 protein is listed once, alongside the most common genes and DNA of its rows. The sample table lists approximately 700,000 distinct CDR3 sequences, approximately 14% of them with a count of one. The ten largest clones capture around 7% of the sample. The specimen comprised PBMCs from blood, sampled less than 15 days before vaccination. The receptor set was obtained from a man aged 50 to 60 who received an inactivated influenza vaccine. Donor details come from another sample of the same person, matched by shared clones.

This clonotype was counted at least ten times. The chain joins TRBV10-3 to TRBJ1-2, with TRBD1 identical over 7 bases. CDR3 length: 17 residues. V dropped 3 bases and J dropped 4; count of bases not matched to a gene: 14. CDR1 is ENHRY and CDR2 is SYGVKD in the germline V gene. CDR3 loop: CAISETGTARNGYGYTF. As DNA, the CDR3 is TGTGCCATCAGTGAAACCGGGACAGCTAGAAATGGCTATGGCTACACCTTC.

The sample holds a few counts of this clonotype. The chain links TRBV11-2 to TRBJ2-2; D gene uncertain. Germline CDR1 SGHAT, CDR2 FQNNGV. The CDR3 covers 18 residues. V lost 2 bases, J lost 0 bases, and 16 bases lay in between. This CDR3 reads CASSLKPLRPANTGELFF. In nucleotides, the CDR3 is TGTGCCAGCAGCTTAAAACCCCTGCGCCCCGCGAACACCGGGGAGCTGTTTTTT.

The J gene is TRBJ1-1, the V gene TRBV3-1, with D unclear. The CDR3 consists of 13 residues. The germline V gene encodes CDR1 LGHDT and CDR2 YNNKEL (reference sequence). Trimming pared 1 base from V and 8 bases from J, leaving 11 bases between. CDR3 amino acids: CASSQVSSQEAFF. CDR3 bases: TGTGCCAGCAGCCAAGTAAGCAGCCAAGAAGCTTTCTTT. Looking up the rest from reference TRBV3-1 and TRBJ1-1 gives the full variable domain: DTAVSQTPKYLVTQMGNDKSIKCEQNLGHDTMYWYKQDSKKFLKIMFSYNNKELIINETVPNRFSPKSPDKAHLNLHINSLELGDSAVYFCASSQVSSQEAFFGQGTRLTVV.

This clonotype was seen a few times. The chain recombines TRBV9 with TRBJ2-2; no reliable D call. Trimming stripped 2 bases from V and 1 base from J, with 15 bases between. This CDR3 region has 17 residues. In germline, CDR1 is SGDLS, CDR2 YYNGEE. CDR3 sequence: CASSVQSHALNTGELFF. In DNA, the CDR3 is TGTGCCAGCAGCGTCCAAAGTCATGCCTTGAACACCGGGGAGCTGTTTTTT.

This clonotype was detected a few times. The chain is built from TRBV12-3 or TRBV12-4 and TRBJ2-2; D not certain. The CDR3 loop spans 14 amino acids. Deletions cut 6 bases from V and 2 bases from J, with 10 bases between. The CDR3 DNA follows: TGTGCCAGCAGGCTACAGCTAAACACCGGGGAGCTGTTTTTT. This codes for CASRLQLNTGELFF.

V and J are TRBV11-1 and TRBJ2-2; D is ambiguous. Germline V lookup: CDR1 SGHAT, CDR2 FQDESV (reference sequence). The CDR3 contains 14 residues. Trimming cost V 6 bases and J 6 bases, with 14 bases left between them. The CDR3 loop reads CASSTLRKPGELFF. For the CDR3, the DNA is TGTGCCAGCAGTACTCTTCGAAAACCCGGGGAGCTGTTTTTT.

The rearrangement joins TRBV18 to TRBJ1-2, with 9 nucleotides matching TRBD1. Trimming at V came to 1 base and at J to 8 bases, leaving 8 bases not matched to a gene. The germline V gene has CDR1 KGHSH and CDR2 LQKENI. This CDR3 contains 15 residues. The CDR3 DNA is TGTGCCAGCTCACCACGATCACAGGGGGCACGCGGCTACACCTTC. The encoded protein is CASSPRSQGARGYTF.

This rearrangement joins TRBV4-3 to TRBJ2-1; tentatively, D is TRBD1 (6 bases). The ends were cut back, 0 bases at V and 3 bases at J, with 9 bases in the middle. CDR3 length: 15 residues. In germline, CDR1 is LGHNA, CDR2 YSLEER. The CDR3 loop reads CASSQDRGNYNEQFF. CDR3 nucleotide sequence: TGCGCCAGCAGCCAAGATAGGGGGAACTACAATGAGCAGTTCTTC.

This clonotype was found a few times. The chain combines TRBV20-1 with TRBJ2-7, with D perhaps matching TRBD2 (6 bases). The CDR3 is 13 amino acids. Germline V gene lookup returns CDR1 DFQATT and CDR2 SNEGSKA (reference sequence). With 6 bases removed from V and 9 bases from J, the gap between germline ends came to 21 bases. The CDR3 loop is CSAPRDSSYVQYF. The CDR3 DNA is TGCAGTGCACCCCGGGACTCCTCCTATGTGCAGTACTTC.

The chain combines TRBV6-1 with TRBJ2-1; D gene ambiguous. The germline CDR1 and CDR2 sequences are MNHNS and SASEGT. Trimming removed 5 bases at V and 7 bases at J, with 12 bases between. The CDR3 spans 13 residues. The CDR3 nucleotides are TGTGCCAGCAGTACGTTTGGAACGAATGAGCAGTTCTTC. Its protein product is CASSTFGTNEQFF.

In this sample, this clonotype turned up many times. The V gene is TRBV6-2 or TRBV6-3, the J gene TRBJ2-1, with D unresolved. The germline gives CDR1 MNHEY, CDR2 SVGEGT. Trimming took off 5 bases at V and 7 bases at J, with 12 bases between the two ends. The CDR3 has 13 amino acids. In nucleotides, the CDR3 is TGTGCCAGCAGTCCGGAGAAATCGAATGAGCAGTTCTTC. It translates to CASSPEKSNEQFF.

The sample holds a few counts of this clonotype. This chain joins TRBV2 and TRBJ2-2; 7 bases agree with TRBD1. This CDR3 has 15 amino acids. CDR1 is SNHLY, CDR2 FYNNEI, per germline. Trimming removed 7 bases from V and 0 bases from J; junction bases left unmatched: 5. CDR3 DNA sequence: TGTGCCAGCACGGGACAGACTCCGAACACCGGGGAGCTGTTTTTT. It yields the protein CASTGQTPNTGELFF. Variable domain in full (rest from reference TRBV2 and TRBJ2-2): EPEVTQTPSHQVTQMGQEVILRCVPISNHLYFYWYRQILGQKVEFLVSFYNNEISEKSEIFDDQFSVERPDGSNFTLKIRSTKLEDSAMYFCASTGQTPNTGELFFGEGSRLTVL.

This clonotype was picked up many times. The gene calls are TRBV6-1 and TRBJ2-7, with 9 nucleotides matching TRBD2. The CDR3 is made up of 14 amino acids. Germline V CDR1 and CDR2: MNHNS, SASEGT. With 4 bases clipped from V and 2 bases from J, the junction kept 3 bases outside the gene matches. DNA of the CDR3: TGTGCCAGCAGTGGAAGGACTAGCGCCTACGAGCAGTACTTC. It encodes CASSGRTSAYEQYF.

This clonotype was counted only a few times. The chain carries TRBV12-3 or TRBV12-4 and TRBJ2-1; D ambiguous. The V and J ends lost 1 base and 7 bases respectively, with 14 bases between them. The CDR3 spans 15 residues. The CDR3 bases are TGTGCCAGCAGTTTAGAGGGTTTCAGGACGAATGAGCAGTTCTTC. It encodes CASSLEGFRTNEQFF.

This clonotype appeared a few times. V gene TRBV12-3 or TRBV12-4 combines with J gene TRBJ2-1, with TRBD2 identical over 8 bases. The ends lost 5 bases at V and 4 bases at J; junction bases unmatched: 10. The CDR3 totals 16 residues. The CDR3 DNA sequence: TGTGCCAGCAGTCCTGGACTAGCCTATTCGTACAATGAGCAGTTCTTC. Translating it yields CASSPGLAYSYNEQFF.

This clonotype was recorded many times. The chain recombines TRBV2 with TRBJ2-1; D is possibly TRBD2 (5 bases). CDR3 length equals 16 residues. V was clipped by 1 base and J by 0 bases, with 10 bases between them. The germline CDR1 and CDR2 sequences are SNHLY and FYNNEI. The chain's CDR3 is CASSEGTRPSYNEQFF. CDR3 DNA sequence: TGTGCCAGCAGTGAAGGGACTCGACCCTCCTACAATGAGCAGTTCTTC.

The chain's CDR3 is CASSLYKGTGNEQYF. The CDR3 region has the DNA TGTGCCAGCAGTTTATATAAAGGGACAGGGAACGAGCAGTACTTC. V and J are TRBV27 and TRBJ2-7; TRBD1 agrees at 9 bases. The CDR3 has 15 amino acids. Germline V gene lookup returns CDR1 MNHEY and CDR2 SMNVEV (reference sequence). V was pared by 1 base and J by 5 bases, with 6 bases of the junction left unmatched.

V gene TRBV5-1 combines with J gene TRBJ2-1; 13 bases map to TRBD2. The junction had 3 bases not matched to a gene; V was cut back by 5 bases and J by 4 bases. The CDR3 covers 15 residues. In germline, CDR1 is SGHRS, CDR2 YFSETQ. The CDR3 loop reads CASRTSGRTYNEQFF. CDR3 coding DNA: TGCGCCAGCAGGACTAGCGGGAGGACATACAATGAGCAGTTCTTC.

This clonotype has just a few counts. The V gene is TRBV5-1, the J gene TRBJ2-3; D remains unclear. This CDR3 spans 14 amino acids. Germline CDR1 reads SGHRS; CDR2 reads YFSETQ. V lost 1 base to trimming and J lost 6 bases, with 12 bases between them. The CDR3 DNA reads TGCGCCAGCAGCTTGTTTGGCCCCCAGGATACGCAGTATTTT. Its translation is CASSLFGPQDTQYF.

As for this clonotype: A much larger clone differs by one base, so this may be a read error. In DNA, the CDR3 is TGTGCCAGCTCACCCCCAGGAAACTGCGAGCAGTACTTC. Protein sequence: CASSPPGNCEQYF. The rearrangement joins TRBV18 to TRBJ2-7; D is uncertain. Germline assignment: CDR1 KGHSH and CDR2 LQKENI. V lost 3 bases to trimming and J lost 6 bases, with 12 bases between them. This CDR3 is 13 amino acids long.

The V and J genes are TRBV5-1 and TRBJ2-7, with 8 bases aligning to TRBD1. The CDR3 totals 14 residues. V gave up 6 bases and J gave up 0 bases; unmatched junction bases: 5. Per the germline V gene, CDR1 is SGHRS and CDR2 is YFSETQ. This CDR3 reads CASTLTGASYEQYF. The CDR3 region has the DNA TGCGCCAGCACCCTGACAGGGGCCTCCTACGAGCAGTACTTC.

A few counts support this clonotype. V gene TRBV11-1 combines with J gene TRBJ2-1; D may be TRBD1 (5 bases). The CDR3 consists of 13 residues. V dropped 5 bases and J dropped 5 bases, with 10 bases sitting between them. Germline assignment: CDR1 SGHAT and CDR2 FQDESV (reference sequence). The CDR3 spells CASSLPTDNEQFF. In nucleotides, the CDR3 is TGTGCCAGCAGCCTCCCGACAGACAATGAGCAGTTCTTC. The variable domain in full, completed from reference TRBV11-1 and TRBJ2-1, reads EAEVAQSPRYKITEKSQAVAFWCDPISGHATLYWYRQILGQGPELLVQFQDESVVDDSQLPKDRFSAERLKGVDSTLKIQPAELGDSAMYLCASSLPTDNEQFFGPGTRLTVL.

The genes are TRBV14 and TRBJ2-1, with D uncertain. Germline values: CDR1 SGHDN, CDR2 FVKESK. The CDR3 totals 12 residues. V lost 5 bases to trimming and J lost 8 bases, with 10 bases between them. The CDR3 DNA sequence: TGTGCCAGCAGCACCTCAACGGATGAGCAGTTCTTC. The encoded protein is CASSTSTDEQFF.

This clonotype was detected a few times. The chain is built from TRBV5-1 and TRBJ1-4; 11 nucleotides align to TRBD1. The germline gives CDR1 SGHRS, CDR2 YFSETQ. The CDR3 extends over 17 amino acids. V was pared by 4 bases and J by 2 bases, with 7 bases of the junction left unmatched. The CDR3 region is CASSRDRGIRTNEKLFF. As DNA, the CDR3 is TGCGCCAGCAGCCGGGACAGGGGGATACGCACTAATGAAAAACTGTTTTTT. The full variable domain, in which reference TRBV5-1 and TRBJ1-4 provide the parts outside the CDR3, is KAGVTQTPRYLIKTRGQQVTLSCSPISGHRSVSWYQQTPGQGLQFLFEYFSETQRNKGNFPGRFSGRQFSNSRSEMNVSTLELGDSALYLCASSRDRGIRTNEKLFFGSGTQLSVL.

The CDR3 loop is CAISVGQAVYGYTF. The CDR3 coding sequence is TGTGCCATCAGTGTCGGACAGGCGGTGTATGGCTACACCTTC. The chain links TRBV10-3 to TRBJ1-2, with TRBD1 matching over 7 bases. V trimming: 4 bases; J trimming: 5 bases; junction bases outside the gene matches: 7. There are 14 residues in the CDR3. In germline, CDR1 is ENHRY, CDR2 SYGVKD.

This clonotype appeared many times. The chain employs TRBV12-3 or TRBV12-4 and TRBJ2-7; D possibly matches TRBD1 or TRBD2 (6 bases each). V was pared by 4 bases and J by 3 bases, with 22 bases between. This CDR3 is 17 amino acids long. DNA of the CDR3: TGTGCCAGCAGTTCTGACCCCGGGACACGGAGGGGCTACGAGCAGTACTTC. Translating gives CASSSDPGTRRGYEQYF.

This clonotype has a count of ten or more. The gene calls are TRBV4-3 and TRBJ2-6; D remains unclear. There are 16 residues in the CDR3. Trimming cost V 6 bases and J 0 bases, with 12 bases left between them. Germline CDR1 and CDR2: LGHNA and YSLEER. The CDR3 region has the DNA TGCGCCAGCAGATCGGACCACAGCTCTGGGGCCAACGTCCTGACTTTC. This codes for CASRSDHSSGANVLTF.